Following are 15 T cell receptor beta chains from one sample sequenced in a study of shared clonotypes between healthy human individuals. TCRdb keeps only in-frame clones here, not all; method: immunoSEQ multiplex PCR. The sample lists over a million clones; roughly 96% were seen once. The material sequenced was naive CD4+ T cells sorted from blood. Sample subset: CD45RA+ positively selected. These receptors were obtained from a man younger than 40 in good health.

The J gene is TRBJ2-1, the V gene TRBV9; TRBD2 matches at 7 bases. CDR3 size: 16 residues. The germline V gene has CDR1 SGDLS and CDR2 YYNGEE. The trim removed 0 bases at V and 6 bases at J, leaving 9 bases unmatched. The chain's CDR3 is CASSVAFPTGGNEQFF. The CDR3 DNA sequence: TGTGCCAGCAGCGTAGCCTTTCCCACGGGAGGCAATGAGCAGTTCTTC.

This clone was observed a single time. This chain links TRBV10-3 with TRBJ2-7; tentative D call: TRBD1 (5 bases). Germline V gene data show CDR1 as ENHRY and CDR2 as SYGVKD. The length of the CDR3 is 16 residues. Trimming pared 6 bases from V and 0 bases from J, leaving 18 bases between. This CDR3 is CAIRGHQDPGSYEQYF. DNA of the CDR3: TGTGCCATCAGGGGGCACCAGGACCCGGGCTCCTACGAGCAGTACTTC.

The chain combines TRBV28 with TRBJ1-2; no firm D call. Between the trimmed V and J ends, which lost 2 bases and 13 bases, there was a span of 23 bases. This CDR3 spans 15 amino acids. CDR1 and CDR2 (germline): MDHEN, SYDVKM. CDR3 residues: CASSLVGASPPSGTF. The CDR3 nucleotides read TGTGCCAGCAGTTTAGTTGGCGCGTCGCCCCCCTCGGGCACCTTC.

The chain links TRBV19 to TRBJ2-5; 9 bases are a match to TRBD2. Germline V gene data show CDR1 as LNHDA and CDR2 as SQIVND (reference sequence). V lost 5 bases, J lost 1 base, and 8 bases stayed unmatched. The CDR3 is 16 residues long. DNA for the CDR3: TGTGCCAGTAGTTCGGTAGCGGGAGTAGGCCAAGAGACCCAGTACTTC. This codes for CASSSVAGVGQETQYF.

The chain carries TRBV5-1 and TRBJ1-1; D ambiguous. The CDR3 has 15 residues. Germline V CDR1 and CDR2: SGHRS, YFSETQ. V lost 0 bases, J lost 2 bases, and 11 bases lay in between. The CDR3 bases are TGCGCCAGCAGCTTGGAACAGCCTATCAACACTGAAGCTTTCTTT. This sequence encodes CASSLEQPINTEAFF.

This chain connects TRBV7-3 to TRBJ1-2, with TRBD1 matching over 8 bases. Germline CDR1 is SGHTA and CDR2 is FQGTGA. The CDR3 extends over 19 amino acids. The CDR3 spells CAAAREGRNGTGPVYGYTF. The DNA of the CDR3 is TGTGCAGCAGCCCGGGAGGGGAGAAATGGGACAGGACCCGTCTATGGCTACACCTTC. Complete variable domain (other parts from reference TRBV7-3 and TRBJ1-2): GAGVSQTPSNKVTEKGKYVELRCDPISGHTALYWYRQSLGQGPEFLIYFQGTGAADDSGLPNDRFFAVRPEGSVSTLKIQRTERGDSAVYLCAAAREGRNGTGPVYGYTFGSGTRLTVV.

This CDR3 is CASSFTSGKTVEQFF. CDR3 DNA sequence: TGTGCCAGCAGTTTTACTAGCGGGAAGACGGTTGAGCAGTTCTTC. The chain carries TRBV28 and TRBJ2-1, with TRBD2 identical over 10 bases. Germline V gene data show CDR1 as MDHEN and CDR2 as SYDVKM. The V gene end was trimmed by 3 bases and the J gene end by 9 bases; junction bases not matched to a gene: 8. The CDR3 has 15 amino acids. Full variable domain (remainder filled in from reference TRBV28 and TRBJ2-1): DVKVTQSSRYLVKRTGEKVFLECVQDMDHENMFWYRQDPGLGLRLIYFSYDVKMKEKGDIPEGYSVSREKKERFSLILESASTNQTSMYLCASSFTSGKTVEQFFGPGTRLTVL.

This chain connects TRBV28 to TRBJ1-5; D is possibly TRBD1 (5 bases). V lost 5 bases and J lost 4, with 9 bases in between. The V gene's germline CDR1 is MDHEN and CDR2 SYDVKM. CDR3 length equals 13 residues. The CDR3 DNA sequence: TGTGCCAGCAGTCAGGGCCGGAATCAGCCCCAGCATTTT. Translation gives CASSQGRNQPQHF.

The chain couples TRBV7-9 to TRBJ2-7; D call uncertain. The V end was cut by 3 bases, the J end by 6 bases, with 12 bases between. This CDR3 has 13 amino acids. CDR1 is SEHNR, CDR2 FQNEAQ, per germline (reference sequence). The CDR3 spells CASSFGTWGEQYF. In DNA form, the CDR3 reads TGTGCCAGCAGCTTCGGAACCTGGGGCGAGCAGTACTTC.

Turning to this clone: Different DNA sequences within this sample yield the same CDR3. This rearrangement joins TRBV15 to TRBJ2-3; 8 bases match TRBD2. The germline V gene encodes CDR1 LNHNV and CDR2 YYDKDF (reference sequence). Unmatched junction bases numbered 2, after V lost 0 bases and J lost 3 bases. The CDR3 has 15 amino acids. Here the CDR3 DNA reads TGTGCCACCAGCAGAGATCCGGGAGGGACAGATACGCAGTATTTT. Encoded protein: CATSRDPGGTDTQYF.

This clone was seen once. Different DNA sequences within this sample yield the same CDR3. The chain links TRBV5-1 to TRBJ2-3, with TRBD2 as a possible D gene (6 bases). V lost 0 bases to trimming and J lost 0 bases, with 8 bases between them. Germline CDR1 SGHRS, CDR2 YFSETQ. CDR3 size: 15 residues. DNA for the CDR3: TGCGCCAGCAGCTTGGCGGGAGCTAGCACAGATACGCAGTATTTT. It yields the protein CASSLAGASTDTQYF.

This chain uses TRBV7-3 with TRBJ2-1; 8 bases are a match to TRBD2. The CDR3 runs to 17 residues. The germline CDR1 and CDR2 sequences are SGHTA and FQGTGA. J gave up 4 bases and V 2 bases, and 10 bases lay outside the gene matches. The CDR3 DNA reads as TGTGCCAGCAGCTTAGGGAGCGGGAGCCTGCGGTACAATGAGCAGTTCTTC. Translated: CASSLGSGSLRYNEQFF.

The gene calls are TRBV18 and TRBJ2-6; 7 bases line up with TRBD1. Per germline, CDR1 KGHSH and CDR2 LQKENI. Germline trimming cut 8 bases from V and 9 bases from J; bases unmatched to any gene: 7. The CDR3 is 13 amino acids. CDR3 residues: CASTVDRNNVLTF. The CDR3 coding sequence is TGTGCCAGCACAGTGGACAGGAACAACGTCCTGACTTTC.

A single count supports this clone. The V call is TRBV5-4, the J call TRBJ1-1, with TRBD1 identical over 9 bases. This CDR3 has 14 amino acids. The junction had 8 bases not matched to a gene; V was cut back by 4 bases and J by 7 bases. Looked up from germline, CDR1 is SGHNT and CDR2 is YYREEE (reference sequence). The CDR3 DNA reads as TGTGCCAGCAGCCGGGACAGGGTATTGGTTGAAGCTTTCTTT. Protein product: CASSRDRVLVEAFF.

This chain's CDR3 is CASSVGPDRVGTGELFF. The CDR3 bases are TGTGCCAGCAGCGTAGGCCCGGACAGGGTGGGCACCGGGGAGCTGTTTTTT. This chain connects TRBV9 to TRBJ2-2, with 8 bases lining up with TRBD1. The CDR3 is made up of 17 amino acids. Germline V gene sequence: CDR1 SGDLS, CDR2 YYNGEE. The ends lost 0 bases at V and 4 bases at J; junction bases unmatched: 8.